The 9 T cell receptor beta chains reported below all come from one sample, sequenced in a study of T cells in Graves' hyperthyroidism and ophthalmopathy. TCR beta CDR3 region amplification was performed from RNA transcripts. The primer set for the first-round RT-PCR of the TCR CDR3 was HTBI. TCRdb ran MiXCR on the multiplex PCR reads and lists one entry per CDR3 protein. Of a few hundred thousand distinct CDR3 sequences listed, more than 11% are singletons. The source material was blood. The receptors come from a woman aged 25 to 39 with Graves' hyperthyroidism that later progressed to Graves' ophthalmopathy.

This clonotype has ten or more counts. The J gene is TRBJ1-1, the V gene TRBV28; possibly TRBD1 for D (5 bases). Trimming shortened V by 1 base and J by 10 bases, and 10 bases separated the two germline ends. This CDR3 has 12 amino acids. Per germline, CDR1 MDHEN and CDR2 SYDVKM. In DNA form, the CDR3 reads TGTGCCAGCAGTTTATTTGGCAGGGTAGCTTTCTTT. It encodes CASSLFGRVAFF.

This clonotype came up many times. V is TRBV7-2 and J is TRBJ2-1; the D is unclear. Trimming stripped 1 base from V and 10 bases from J, with 11 bases between. Germline V lookup: CDR1 SGHTA, CDR2 FQGNSA. The CDR3 is made up of 13 amino acids. CDR3 nucleotide sequence: TGTGCCAGCAGCTTAGACCGCCGTGGGGAGCAGTTCTTC. Its protein product is CASSLDRRGEQFF.

CDR3 DNA: TGTGCCATCAGCGGGGGGAGCAGCTCTGGGGCCAACGTCCTGACTTTC. Translation: CAISGGSSSGANVLTF. The rearrangement joins TRBV10-3 to TRBJ2-6; 7 bases agree with TRBD2. The V gene's germline CDR1 is ENHRY and CDR2 SYGVKD. This CDR3 has 16 residues. V was pared by 6 bases and J by 0 bases, with 5 bases of the junction left unmatched.

This clonotype was seen repeatedly, ten times or more. The chain couples TRBV28 to TRBJ2-2; 10 bases agree with TRBD1. From germline, CDR1 is MDHEN and CDR2 SYDVKM. The V segment lost 6 bases and the J segment 7 bases; nucleotides outside the gene matches: 11. The CDR3 covers 16 residues. The CDR3 DNA reads as TGTGCCAGCAGAGACCCACTGGGACAGGGGATCGGGGAGCTGTTTTTT. Translated: CASRDPLGQGIGELFF.

J is TRBJ2-2 and V is TRBV24-1, with 8 bases fitting TRBD1. From germline, CDR1 is KGHDR and CDR2 SFDVKD. The CDR3 totals 17 residues. With V trimmed by 2 bases and J by 2 bases, 6 bases remained unmatched. Here the CDR3 DNA reads TGTGCCACCAGTGATTATGGGACAGGAGTTAACACCGGGGAGCTGTTTTTT. This sequence encodes CATSDYGTGVNTGELFF.

This rearrangement joins TRBV20-1 to TRBJ2-7; the match to TRBD2 covers 9 bases. The germline gives CDR1 DFQATT, CDR2 SNEGSKA (reference sequence). V lost 4 bases, J lost 3 bases, and 16 bases stayed unmatched. This CDR3 region has 17 residues. The chain's CDR3 is CSATKSGGGRADYEQYF. The CDR3 nucleotides are TGCAGTGCTACTAAATCGGGGGGCGGGAGGGCCGACTACGAGCAGTACTTC.

This clonotype came up many times. The V call is TRBV7-8, the J call TRBJ2-1; D gene ambiguous. CDR3 length: 12 amino acids. Trimming left V 4 bases short and J 8 bases short, with 9 bases between. Germline loops: CDR1 SGHVS, CDR2 FQNEAQ. CDR3 protein: CASSYAVDEQFF. The CDR3 DNA is TGTGCCAGCAGCTACGCCGTCGATGAGCAGTTCTTC.

In its sample, this clonotype was seen many times. The chain joins TRBV5-1 to TRBJ2-7; D is uncertain. The CDR3 runs 14 residues. Germline V CDR1 and CDR2: SGHRS, YFSETQ. Trimming removed 0 bases at V and 1 base at J, with 8 bases between. The CDR3 DNA reads as TGCGCCAGCAGCTTGGCGGGTCAGTCCTACGAGCAGTACTTC. Protein product: CASSLAGQSYEQYF.

This clonotype has at least ten counts. The rearrangement uses TRBV24-1 and TRBJ1-2; D is unresolved. V dropped 3 bases and J dropped 8 bases, with 15 bases sitting between them. The CDR3 has 14 residues. Germline CDR1 KGHDR, CDR2 SFDVKD. The CDR3 reads CATSDERRAEGYTF. Written as DNA, the CDR3 is TGTGCCACCAGTGATGAACGGAGGGCTGAAGGCTACACCTTC.